These 32 T cell receptor beta chains were sequenced from one sample in a study of neoadjuvant anti-PD-1 for oral cavity cancer. Method: immunoSEQ multiplex PCR; TCRdb's copy keeps in-frame clones and lacks some. The table shows about 42,000 clones, with 65% to 85% occurring only once. Time point: after neoadjuvant nivolumab, at surgical resection. The sequencing used PBMCs, collected after nivolumab (anti-PD-1) treatment. The receptors stem from a person between 40 and 79 years old with oral cavity squamous cell carcinoma.

This clone appeared a few times. The gene calls are TRBV15 and TRBJ2-7; D might be TRBD2 (6 bases). The CDR3 extends over 12 amino acids. Trimming removed 4 bases from V and 5 bases from J, with 9 bases in between. Germline assignment: CDR1 LNHNV and CDR2 YYDKDF (reference sequence). The CDR3 sequence is CATSKASDEQYF. The CDR3 nucleotides are TGTGCCACCAGCAAGGCTAGCGACGAGCAGTACTTC.

This clone came up once. The V and J genes are TRBV5-1 and TRBJ2-6; TRBD1 is a possible D gene (5 bases). Germline V lookup: CDR1 SGHRS, CDR2 YFSETQ. Trimming took off 2 bases at V and 3 bases at J, with 9 bases between the two ends. This CDR3 spans 15 amino acids. The CDR3: CASSFDSHGANVLTF. The CDR3 DNA follows: TGCGCCAGCAGCTTCGACAGCCATGGGGCCAACGTCCTGACTTTC.

The V gene is TRBV5-6, the J gene TRBJ1-2, with D possibly matching TRBD1 (6 bases). Germline lookup yields CDR1 SGHDT and CDR2 YYEEEE. V lost 4 bases to trimming and J lost 4 bases, with 14 bases between them. The CDR3 sequence is 14 residues long. For the CDR3, the DNA is TGTGCCAGCAGCCGGCCAGGGGACCCCTATGGCTACACCTTC. It codes for CASSRPGDPYGYTF.

The chain employs TRBV7-9 and TRBJ1-1; tentative D call: TRBD1 (6 bases). In germline, CDR1 is SEHNR, CDR2 FQNEAQ (reference sequence). The CDR3 has 14 residues. Deletions cut 9 bases from V and 1 base from J, with 15 bases between. The CDR3 coding sequence is TGTGCCAGTCGTCTGGGACACTCGAACACTGAAGCTTTCTTT. It yields the protein CASRLGHSNTEAFF.

V usage is TRBV4-1 and J usage is TRBJ1-6, with 7 bases aligning to TRBD1. The length of the CDR3 is 18 residues. Per the germline V gene, CDR1 is MGHRA and CDR2 is YSYEKL. J lost 1 base, V lost 2 bases, and 8 bases had no gene match. The chain's CDR3 is CASSQLQGGQSYNSPLHF. The CDR3 DNA is TGCGCCAGCAGCCAACTCCAGGGGGGTCAGTCCTATAATTCACCCCTCCACTTT.

The V call is TRBV9, the J call TRBJ2-3; 9 bases match TRBD2. Germline V gene sequence: CDR1 SGDLS, CDR2 YYNGEE. The length of the CDR3 is 16 residues. Germline trimming cut 3 bases from V and 6 bases from J; bases unmatched to any gene: 11. The CDR3 DNA sequence: TGTGCCAGCAGCGGACAAGCCGGGACTAGCTTCGATACGCAGTATTTT. Protein sequence: CASSGQAGTSFDTQYF. The variable domain in full, with the rest retrieved from reference TRBV9 and TRBJ2-3, is DSGVTQTPKHLITATGQRVTLRCSPRSGDLSVYWYQQSLDQGLQFLIQYYNGEERAKGNILERFSAQQFPDLHSELNLSSLELGDSALYFCASSGQAGTSFDTQYFGPGTRLTVL.

The chain combines TRBV6-1 with TRBJ1-1; 7 bases fit TRBD1. The ends lost 0 bases at V and 11 bases at J; junction bases unmatched: 12. Germline CDR1 is MNHNS and CDR2 is SASEGT. This CDR3 is 15 amino acids long. The CDR3 bases are TGTGCCAGCAGTGAAGCGGGACAGCGCCTGGCCCGGGCTTTCTTT. As protein: CASSEAGQRLARAFF.

The chain has TRBV5-1 and TRBJ1-1; a possible D gene is TRBD1 (6 bases). Deletions cut 4 bases from V and 6 bases from J, with 13 bases between. The length of the CDR3 is 13 residues. Germline V lookup: CDR1 SGHRS, CDR2 YFSETQ. The CDR3 region is CASSEGRGSEAFF. The DNA of the CDR3 is TGCGCCAGCAGCGAGGGCAGGGGCTCTGAAGCTTTCTTT.

The chain joins TRBV20-1 to TRBJ1-1, with no clear D. The CDR3 is made up of 11 amino acids. The V gene lost 7 bases and the J gene lost 2 bases, with 8 bases spanning the gap. Germline V gene lookup returns CDR1 DFQATT and CDR2 SNEGSKA (reference sequence). This CDR3 reads CSGRTNTEAFF. In nucleotides, the CDR3 is TGCAGTGGAAGAACTAACACTGAAGCTTTCTTT.

The chain has TRBV6-4 and TRBJ1-4; no firm D call. The CDR3 length is 13 residues. Germline V gene sequence: CDR1 MRHNA, CDR2 SNTAGT. The ends were cut back, 3 bases at V and 6 bases at J, with 8 bases in the middle. CDR3 nucleotide sequence: TGTGCCAGCAGTGAAGGACGGGATGAAAAACTGTTTTTT. Translation: CASSEGRDEKLFF.

This sequence joins TRBV7-2 and TRBJ1-2, with a possible D match to TRBD1 (5 bases). The V end was cut by 5 bases, the J end by 7 bases, with 17 bases between. The CDR3 loop spans 14 amino acids. From germline, CDR1 is SGHTA and CDR2 FQGNSA. The chain's CDR3 is CASSLKALGTGYTF. Written as DNA, the CDR3 is TGTGCCAGCAGCCTAAAGGCACTGGGGACTGGCTACACCTTC.

The sample holds one count of this clone. The genes are TRBV14 and TRBJ2-2; 10 nucleotides align to TRBD2. The CDR3 is 16 residues long. V dropped 8 bases and J dropped 1; count of bases not matched to a gene: 7. Germline V gene data show CDR1 as SGHDN and CDR2 as FVKESK. The CDR3 region has the DNA TGTGCCAGCCGGGCTAGCGGGAGAGGGAACACCGGGGAGCTGTTTTTT. Protein product: CASRASGRGNTGELFF.

This chain joins TRBV19 and TRBJ1-2; D ambiguous. Germline values: CDR1 LNHDA, CDR2 SQIVND (reference sequence). The CDR3 loop spans 13 amino acids. Between the trimmed V and J ends, which lost 9 bases and 4 bases, there was a span of 15 bases. The CDR3 bases are TGTGCCAGCCTTCCGGGGTCCTCCTATGGCTACACCTTC. It yields the protein CASLPGSSYGYTF.

This chain joins TRBV30 and TRBJ2-5; either TRBD1 or TRBD2 may fit D (5 bases each). CDR1 and CDR2 from the germline V gene are GTSNPN and SVGIG (reference sequence). The germline V and J ends were trimmed by 4 bases and 2 bases, with 14 bases remaining between them. The CDR3 is 14 amino acids. As DNA, the CDR3 is TGTGCCTGGATGGGGACGCCAACTCAAGAGACCCAGTACTTC. Encoded protein: CAWMGTPTQETQYF.

The chain is built from TRBV27 and TRBJ1-1; maybe TRBD1 (6 bases). CDR3 size: 18 residues. The ends were cut back, 2 bases at V and 4 bases at J, with 23 bases in the middle. Germline loops: CDR1 MNHEY, CDR2 SMNVEV (reference sequence). CDR3 amino acids: CASSLGGGPGRLATEAFF. Here the CDR3 DNA reads TGTGCCAGCAGTTTAGGAGGGGGGCCAGGGAGGTTGGCCACTGAAGCTTTCTTT.

Only a few counts were recorded for this clone. The CDR3 loop reads CASSLAGLEGQPQHF. As DNA, the CDR3 is TGTGCCAGCAGCTTAGCGGGGTTGGAGGGACAGCCCCAGCATTTT. The chain carries TRBV11-2 and TRBJ1-5; no reliable D call. CDR1 is SGHAT and CDR2 is FQNNGV in the germline V gene. This CDR3 spans 15 amino acids. Trimming shortened V by 1 base and J by 7 bases, and 14 bases separated the two germline ends.

V usage is TRBV7-2 and J usage is TRBJ1-2, with D hard to call. The CDR3 runs 13 residues. Trimming left V 8 bases short and J 4 bases short, with 14 bases between. The germline CDR1 and CDR2 sequences are SGHTA and FQGNSA. The DNA for the CDR3 is TGTGCCAGCGCCCTAAATAACATCTATGGCTACACCTTC. Protein sequence: CASALNNIYGYTF.

This sequence joins TRBV6-5 and TRBJ1-1; a weak D match, TRBD1 (5 bases). The germline V gene encodes CDR1 MNHEY and CDR2 SVGAGI. This CDR3 spans 12 amino acids. Trimming left V 7 bases short and J 11 bases short, with 17 bases between. The DNA for the CDR3 is TGTGCCAGCAAAGGCCGGGACCGCGCCGCTTTCTTT. This translates into CASKGRDRAAFF.

This CDR3 reads CASSKEGAGNQPQHF. DNA of the CDR3: TGTGCCAGCAGTAAGGAGGGGGCAGGGAATCAGCCCCAGCATTTT. The chain recombines TRBV6-4 with TRBJ1-5; TRBD1 matches at 7 bases. The CDR3 has 15 amino acids. V dropped 5 bases and J dropped 4; count of bases not matched to a gene: 8. Germline CDR1 MRHNA, CDR2 SNTAGT.

This clone was found a few times. This chain links TRBV19 with TRBJ1-2; D is possibly TRBD1 (5 bases). The CDR3 has 15 residues. Per germline, CDR1 LNHDA and CDR2 SQIVND (reference sequence). The V and J ends lost 0 bases and 4 bases respectively, with 12 bases between them. CDR3 DNA sequence: TGTGCCAGTAGTATAGAGGGGGTTCGACGCTATGGCTACACCTTC. Translating it yields CASSIEGVRRYGYTF.

This chain connects TRBV29-1 to TRBJ1-2; D might be TRBD1 (6 bases). CDR3 length: 12 residues. The germline V gene encodes CDR1 SQVTM and CDR2 ANQGSEA. The CDR3 DNA reads as TGCGGGTTGAGGGGGGCGCGATATGGCTACACCTTC. This sequence encodes CGLRGARYGYTF. Using reference TRBV29-1 and TRBJ1-2 for the parts outside the CDR3, the full variable domain is SAVISQKPSRDICQRGTSLTIQCQVDSQVTMMFWYRQQPGQSLTLIATANQGSEATYESGFVIDKFPISRPNLTFSTLTVSNMSPEDSSIYLCGLRGARYGYTFGSGTRLTVV.

A few counts support this clone. In DNA, the CDR3 is TGTGCCAGCAGCTTAGAAGCGGCTGGAAACACCATATATTTT. Amino acids: CASSLEAAGNTIYF. The chain has TRBV7-9 and TRBJ1-3, with D hard to call. Germline V gene sequence: CDR1 SEHNR, CDR2 FQNEAQ (reference sequence). This CDR3 spans 14 amino acids. V was trimmed by 1 base and J by 2 bases, leaving 6 bases between them.

The rearrangement joins TRBV7-2 to TRBJ2-1; D may be TRBD1 or TRBD2 (5 bases each). Germline CDR1 reads SGHTA; CDR2 reads FQGNSA. Trimming cost V 0 bases and J 0 bases, with 21 bases left between them. This CDR3 has 20 residues. The CDR3 coding sequence is TGTGCCAGCAGCTTAGCAGAAAACCTTGCCGGGACCAGCTCCTACAATGAGCAGTTCTTC. This sequence encodes CASSLAENLAGTSSYNEQFF.

This clone was counted a few times. The chain carries TRBV7-8 and TRBJ1-3; 10 bases are a match to TRBD1. With 0 bases clipped from V and 7 bases from J, the junction kept 3 bases outside the gene matches. This CDR3 has 15 amino acids. Germline V gives CDR1 SGHVS, CDR2 FQNEAQ. CDR3 sequence reads: CASSLAPGQGNTIYF. DNA for the CDR3: TGTGCCAGCAGCTTAGCCCCGGGACAGGGGAACACCATATATTTT.

CDR3 sequence reads: CASSSPGQGEQDYGYTF. The CDR3 nucleotides read TGTGCCAGCAGCTCCCCGGGACAGGGGGAGCAAGACTATGGCTACACCTTC. J is TRBJ1-2 and V is TRBV7-2; TRBD1 matches at 11 bases. Germline V gives CDR1 SGHTA, CDR2 FQGNSA. Trimming at V came to 4 bases and at J to 3 bases, leaving 10 bases not matched to a gene. The CDR3 is 17 residues long.

Only a few counts were recorded for this clone. This chain connects TRBV6-4 to TRBJ2-3, with 12 bases matching TRBD2. The CDR3 spans 15 residues. Germline CDR1 reads MRHNA; CDR2 reads SNTAGT. V lost 6 bases to trimming and J lost 3 bases; unmatched junction nucleotides: 4. The CDR3 DNA follows: TGTGCCAGCAGGAGGACTAGCGGGGAAACAGATACGCAGTATTTT. Translating it yields CASRRTSGETDTQYF.

This rearrangement joins TRBV7-8 to TRBJ1-5; no definite D call. The ends were cut back, 5 bases at V and 4 bases at J, with 18 bases in the middle. The CDR3 has 16 amino acids. The V gene's germline CDR1 is SGHVS and CDR2 FQNEAQ. CDR3 DNA: TGTGCCAGCAGCGTTACGAGGGCGAGTGGAAATCAGCCCCAGCATTTT. Its translation: CASSVTRASGNQPQHF.

The rearrangement joins TRBV10-2 to TRBJ1-5; 8 bases map to TRBD1. Trimming removed 10 bases from V and 9 bases from J; junction bases left unmatched: 11. Per germline, CDR1 WSHSY and CDR2 SAAADI. The CDR3 runs to 13 residues. This CDR3 reads CATSDRDVGPQHF. CDR3 coding DNA: TGCGCCACCTCGGACAGGGACGTTGGGCCCCAGCATTTT.

The chain combines TRBV6-6 with TRBJ2-5; maybe TRBD2 (5 bases). Trimming took off 0 bases at V and 4 bases at J, with 9 bases between the two ends. The CDR3 has 14 amino acids. Germline V gene data show CDR1 as MNHNY and CDR2 as SVGAGI (reference sequence). CDR3 in DNA: TGTGCCAGCAGTTACTCGAAAGGGAGAGAGACCCAGTACTTC. This gives the protein CASSYSKGRETQYF.

The chain joins TRBV28 to TRBJ2-1; perhaps D is TRBD1 or TRBD2 (6 bases each). The CDR3 is 15 amino acids. V was clipped by 6 bases and J by 8 bases, with 20 bases between them. Germline loops: CDR1 MDHEN, CDR2 SYDVKM. The CDR3 protein is CASSYRGGQGYEQFF. CDR3 in DNA: TGTGCCAGCAGCTATCGTGGGGGGCAGGGTTATGAGCAGTTCTTC.

The V call is TRBV19, the J call TRBJ2-7; D remains ambiguous. Germline CDR1 is LNHDA and CDR2 is SQIVND (reference sequence). CDR3 length: 15 amino acids. Trimming left V 1 base short and J 3 bases short, with 13 bases between. The CDR3 nucleotides read TGTGCCAGTAGTATAGGAGGATTAGCTGTCTACGAGCAGTACTTC. Amino acids: CASSIGGLAVYEQYF.

In this sample, this clone turned up a few times. The rearrangement uses TRBV7-9 and TRBJ2-7; 10 bases fit TRBD2. In germline, CDR1 is SEHNR, CDR2 FQNEAQ (reference sequence). With 4 bases clipped from V and 5 bases from J, the junction kept 2 bases outside the gene matches. CDR3 length: 13 amino acids. The CDR3 is CASSYLAGDEQYF. CDR3 DNA sequence: TGTGCCAGCAGCTATCTAGCGGGAGACGAGCAGTACTTC.